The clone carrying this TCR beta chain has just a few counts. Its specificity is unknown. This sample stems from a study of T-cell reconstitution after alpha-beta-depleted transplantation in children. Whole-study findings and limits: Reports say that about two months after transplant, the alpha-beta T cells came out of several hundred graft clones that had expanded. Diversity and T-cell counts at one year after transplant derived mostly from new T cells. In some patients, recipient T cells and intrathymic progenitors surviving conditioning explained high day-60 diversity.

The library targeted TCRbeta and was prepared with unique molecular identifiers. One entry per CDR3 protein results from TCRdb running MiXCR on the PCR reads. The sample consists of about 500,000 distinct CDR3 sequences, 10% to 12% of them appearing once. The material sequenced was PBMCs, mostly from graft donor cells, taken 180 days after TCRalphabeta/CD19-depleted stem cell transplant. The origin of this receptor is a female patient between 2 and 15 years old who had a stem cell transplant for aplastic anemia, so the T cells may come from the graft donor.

The CDR3 DNA follows: TGTGCCAGTAGTACCCGGATCCCTACAACTAATGAAAAACTGTTTTTT. It translates to CASSTRIPTTNEKLFF. This sequence joins TRBV19 and TRBJ1-4; D remains unclear. The V end lost 4 bases, the J end lost 0 bases, and 12 bases lay between the germline ends. Germline-derived CDR1 and CDR2 are LNHDA and SQIVND (reference sequence). The CDR3 is 16 residues long.